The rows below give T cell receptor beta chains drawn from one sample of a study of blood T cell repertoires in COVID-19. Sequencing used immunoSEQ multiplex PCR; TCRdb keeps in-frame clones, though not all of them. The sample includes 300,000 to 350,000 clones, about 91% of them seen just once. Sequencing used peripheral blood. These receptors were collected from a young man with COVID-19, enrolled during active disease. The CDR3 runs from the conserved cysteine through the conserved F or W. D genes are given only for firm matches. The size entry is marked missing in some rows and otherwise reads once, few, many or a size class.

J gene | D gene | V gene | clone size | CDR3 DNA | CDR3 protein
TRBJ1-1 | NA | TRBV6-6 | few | TGTGCCAGCAGTTACTCGGGGGGCACTGAAGCTTTCTTT | CASSYSGGTEAFF
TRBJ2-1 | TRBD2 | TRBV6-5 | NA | TGTGCCAGCATTCACCTAGCGGGGGGGAATGAGCAGTTCTTC | CASIHLAGGNEQFF
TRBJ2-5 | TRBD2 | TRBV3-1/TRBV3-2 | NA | TGTGCCAGCAGCGACCTCCTCCGCCCTATCTGGGCGGGAGAATCAGAGACCCAGTACTTC | CASSDLLRPIWAGESETQYF
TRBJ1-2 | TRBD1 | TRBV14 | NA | TGTGCCAGCAGCCTCGGACAGGGTTATGGCTACACCTTC | CASSLGQGYGYTF
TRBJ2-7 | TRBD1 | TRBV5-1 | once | TGCGCCAGCAGCTTGGGGCCGGGACAGGGGGCAGACGAGCAGTACTTC | CASSLGPGQGADEQYF
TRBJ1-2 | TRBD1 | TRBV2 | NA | TGTGCCAGCAGCTACCGGGACAGAAACTATGGCTACACCTTC | CASSYRDRNYGYTF
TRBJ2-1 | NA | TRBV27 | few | TGTGCCAGCAGTTTGTTAGGGCCGGGGTACTACAATGAGCAGTTCTTC | CASSLLGPGYYNEQFF
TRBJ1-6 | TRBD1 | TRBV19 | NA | TGTGCCAGTAGTAACTTAGAGGCCGGGGACAGCAGTATACTCCACTTT | CASSNLEAGDSSILHF
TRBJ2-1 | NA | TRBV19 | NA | TGTGCCAGTAGTATCTCCAGGTCCCCCTACAATGAGCAGTTCTTC | CASSISRSPYNEQFF
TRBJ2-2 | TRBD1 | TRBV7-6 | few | TGTGCCAGCAGCTTAACTACCGGGACAGAGAACACCGGGGAGCTGTTTTTT | CASSLTTGTENTGELFF
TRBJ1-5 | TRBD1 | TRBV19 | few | TGTGCCAGTAGTACGGGACAGGGTCAGCCCCAGCATTTT | CASSTGQGQPQHF
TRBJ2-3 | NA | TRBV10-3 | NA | TGTGCCATCAGAGCGTTCGGGAGCACAGATACGCAGTATTTT | CAIRAFGSTDTQYF
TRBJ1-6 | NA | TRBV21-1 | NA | TGTGCCAGCAGCTCTACAGGGACCAGGAACCCCTATAATTCACCCCTCCACTTT | CASSSTGTRNPYNSPLHF
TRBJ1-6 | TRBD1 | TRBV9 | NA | TGTGCCAGCAGCGGAGAGACAGGGGGACGTTCACCCCTCCACTTT | CASSGETGGRSPLHF
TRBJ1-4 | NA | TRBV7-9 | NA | TGTGCCAGCAGCTCATACCGGGGGTATAATGAAAAACTGTTTTTT | CASSSYRGYNEKLFF
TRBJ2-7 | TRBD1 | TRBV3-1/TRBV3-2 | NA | TGTGCCAGCAGCCAACCCGGGACAGGGGTTGGCGAGCAGTACTTC | CASSQPGTGVGEQYF
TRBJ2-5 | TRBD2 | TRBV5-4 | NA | TGTGAATACGGAGCGGGGGCAGGAGAGACCCAGTACTTC | CEYGAGAGETQYF
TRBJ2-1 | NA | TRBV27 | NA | TGTGCCAGCAGCCGGGGGTTGGACGGGCGCTACAATGAGCAGTTCTTC | CASSRGLDGRYNEQFF
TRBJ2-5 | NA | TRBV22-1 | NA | TGTCCTGGGAGCGCAACGGGTTTCGAGACCCAGTACTTC | CPGSATGFETQYF
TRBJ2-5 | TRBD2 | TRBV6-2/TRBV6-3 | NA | TGTGCCAGCAGTTCCCTGCGGACTAGCGGGAGGCAAGAGACCCAGTACTTC | CASSSLRTSGRQETQYF
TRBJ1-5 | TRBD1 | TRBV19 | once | TGTGCCAGTAGAATCCGGGACAGGGGGTTAGGCAATCAGCCCCAGCATTTT | CASRIRDRGLGNQPQHF
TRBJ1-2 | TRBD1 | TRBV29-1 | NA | TGCAGCGTCGTAGACCGGGACAGGGACTATGGCTACACCTTC | CSVVDRDRDYGYTF
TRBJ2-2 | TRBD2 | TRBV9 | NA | TGTGCCAGCAGCGGACCAGGGACCTCTCAACCTAGCGGGGCCACCGGGGAGCTGTTTTTT | CASSGPGTSQPSGATGELFF
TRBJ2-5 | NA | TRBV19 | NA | TGTGCCAGTAGTCTCCCGGCGACAGGCTCCCAGTACTTC | CASSLPATGSQYF
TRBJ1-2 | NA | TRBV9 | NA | TGTGCCAGCAGCCCCGGGGGGGAGGGACGCGGCTACACCTTC | CASSPGGEGRGYTF
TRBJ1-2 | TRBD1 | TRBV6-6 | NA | TGTGCCAGCAGTTACCCCAGGACAGGAGACGACTATGGCTACACCTTC | CASSYPRTGDDYGYTF
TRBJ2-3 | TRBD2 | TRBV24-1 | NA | TGTGCCACCAGTGGCCGGGAGGGGAGGGGCAAACCAGATACGCAGTATTTT | CATSGREGRGKPDTQYF
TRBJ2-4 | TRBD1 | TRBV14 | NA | TGTGCCAGCAGCGCAATGCCAGGGGGTTCTCGTCAGTACTTC | CASSAMPGGSRQYF
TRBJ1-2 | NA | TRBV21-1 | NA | TGTGCCAGCAGCAAACGAAGGGGTTTCTATGGCTACACCTTC | CASSKRRGFYGYTF
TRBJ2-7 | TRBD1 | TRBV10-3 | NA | TGTGCCATCAGTGATGACAGGGGGGGCTACGAGCAGTACTTC | CAISDDRGGYEQYF
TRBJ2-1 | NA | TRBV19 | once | TGTGCCAGTAGTATAGTAACCCCCGGGGAGCAGTTCTTC | CASSIVTPGEQFF
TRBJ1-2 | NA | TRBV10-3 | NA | TGTGCCATCAGTGACGAGCCACGATATGGCTACACCTTC | CAISDEPRYGYTF
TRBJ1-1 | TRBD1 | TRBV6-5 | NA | TGTGCCAGCAGTTACTCGGGCAGGGGGCACACTGAAGCTTTCTTT | CASSYSGRGHTEAFF